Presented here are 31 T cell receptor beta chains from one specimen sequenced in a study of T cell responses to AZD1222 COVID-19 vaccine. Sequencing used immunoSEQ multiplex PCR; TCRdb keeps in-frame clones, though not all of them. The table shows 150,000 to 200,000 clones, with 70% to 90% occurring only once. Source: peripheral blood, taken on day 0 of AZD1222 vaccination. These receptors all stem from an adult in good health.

The CDR3 loop reads CASSLVGDPIDGYTF. The CDR3 DNA is TGTGCCAGCAGCTTGGTTGGGGACCCGATTGATGGCTACACCTTC. The chain uses TRBV5-4 and TRBJ1-2; TRBD1 might be the D (5 bases). This CDR3 is built from 15 residues. Germline loops: CDR1 SGHNT, CDR2 YYREEE (reference sequence). V was clipped by 0 bases and J by 6 bases, with 15 bases between them.

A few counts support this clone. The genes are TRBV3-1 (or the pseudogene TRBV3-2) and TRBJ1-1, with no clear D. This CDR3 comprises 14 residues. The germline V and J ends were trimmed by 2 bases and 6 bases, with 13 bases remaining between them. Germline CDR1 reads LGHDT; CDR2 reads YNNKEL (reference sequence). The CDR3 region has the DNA TGTGCCAGCAGCCAATACCTTTTAGTCTCTGAAGCTTTCTTT. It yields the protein CASSQYLLVSEAFF.

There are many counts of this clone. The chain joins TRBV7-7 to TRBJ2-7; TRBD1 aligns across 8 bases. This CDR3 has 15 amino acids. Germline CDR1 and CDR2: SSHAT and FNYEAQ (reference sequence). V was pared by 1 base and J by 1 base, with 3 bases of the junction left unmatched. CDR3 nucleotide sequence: TGTGCCAGCAGCTTAGGGACAGGGAGTTCCTACGAGCAGTACTTC. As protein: CASSLGTGSSYEQYF.

As DNA, the CDR3 is TGTGCCAGCAGCTTACAGCTGGGCGTCCTGACTTTC. Encoded protein: CASSLQLGVLTF. This chain joins TRBV7-9 and TRBJ2-6; D remains unclear. Trimming stripped 2 bases from V and 12 bases from J, with 8 bases between. Germline CDR1 reads SEHNR; CDR2 reads FQNEAQ (reference sequence). The CDR3 has 12 residues. The entire variable domain, with the rest obtained from reference TRBV7-9 and TRBJ2-6, is as follows: DTGVSQNPRHKITKRGQNVTFRCDPISEHNRLYWYRQTLGQGPEFLTYFQNEAQLEKSRLLSDRFSAERPKGSFSTLEIQRTEQGDSAMYLCASSLQLGVLTFGAGSRLTVL.

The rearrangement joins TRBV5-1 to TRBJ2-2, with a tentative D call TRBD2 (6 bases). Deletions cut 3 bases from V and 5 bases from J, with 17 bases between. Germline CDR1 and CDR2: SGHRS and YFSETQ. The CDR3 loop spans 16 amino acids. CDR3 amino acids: CASSSPPGRQTGELFF. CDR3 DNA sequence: TGCGCCAGCAGCTCTCCTCCGGGGAGGCAGACCGGGGAGCTGTTTTTT.

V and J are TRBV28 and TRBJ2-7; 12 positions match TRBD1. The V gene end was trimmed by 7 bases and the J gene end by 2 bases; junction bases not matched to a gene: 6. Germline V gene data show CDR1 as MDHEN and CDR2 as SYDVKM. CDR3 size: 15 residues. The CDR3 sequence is CASKRDRGLTYEQYF. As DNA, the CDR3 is TGTGCCAGCAAACGGGACAGGGGGCTTACCTACGAGCAGTACTTC.

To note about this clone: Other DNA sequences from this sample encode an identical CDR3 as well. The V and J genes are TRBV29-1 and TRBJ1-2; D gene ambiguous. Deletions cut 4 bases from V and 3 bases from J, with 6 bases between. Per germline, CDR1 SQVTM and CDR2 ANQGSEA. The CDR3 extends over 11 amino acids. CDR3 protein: CSVGRDYGYTF. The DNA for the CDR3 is TGCAGCGTTGGAAGGGACTATGGCTACACCTTC. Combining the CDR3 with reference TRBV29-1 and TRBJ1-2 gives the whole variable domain SAVISQKPSRDICQRGTSLTIQCQVDSQVTMMFWYRQQPGQSLTLIATANQGSEATYESGFVIDKFPISRPNLTFSTLTVSNMSPEDSSIYLCSVGRDYGYTFGSGTRLTVV.

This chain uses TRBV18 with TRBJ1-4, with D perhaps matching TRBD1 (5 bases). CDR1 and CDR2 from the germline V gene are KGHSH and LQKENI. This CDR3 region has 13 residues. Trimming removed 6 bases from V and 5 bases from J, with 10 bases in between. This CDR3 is CASSTALNEKLFF. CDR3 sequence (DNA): TGTGCCAGCTCGACAGCCTTAAATGAAAAACTGTTTTTT.

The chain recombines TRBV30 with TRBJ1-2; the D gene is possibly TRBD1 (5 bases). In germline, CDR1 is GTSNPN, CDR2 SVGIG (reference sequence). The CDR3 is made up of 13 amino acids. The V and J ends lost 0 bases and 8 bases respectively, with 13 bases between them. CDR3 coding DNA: TGTGCCTGGAGTGTAGGGACGAGGACGGGCTACACCTTC. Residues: CAWSVGTRTGYTF.

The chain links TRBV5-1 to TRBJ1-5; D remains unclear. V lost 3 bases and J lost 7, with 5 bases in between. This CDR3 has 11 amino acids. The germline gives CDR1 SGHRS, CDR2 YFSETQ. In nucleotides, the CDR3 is TGCGCCAGCAGCTACGGACAGCCCCAGCATTTT. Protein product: CASSYGQPQHF. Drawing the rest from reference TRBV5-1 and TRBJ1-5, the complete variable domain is KAGVTQTPRYLIKTRGQQVTLSCSPISGHRSVSWYQQTPGQGLQFLFEYFSETQRNKGNFPGRFSGRQFSNSRSEMNVSTLELGDSALYLCASSYGQPQHFGDGTRLSIL.

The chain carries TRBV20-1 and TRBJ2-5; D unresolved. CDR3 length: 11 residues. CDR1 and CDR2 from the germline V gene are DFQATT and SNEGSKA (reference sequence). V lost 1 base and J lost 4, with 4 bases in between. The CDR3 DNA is TGCAGTGCTAGAGGATTAGAGACCCAGTACTTC. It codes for CSARGLETQYF.

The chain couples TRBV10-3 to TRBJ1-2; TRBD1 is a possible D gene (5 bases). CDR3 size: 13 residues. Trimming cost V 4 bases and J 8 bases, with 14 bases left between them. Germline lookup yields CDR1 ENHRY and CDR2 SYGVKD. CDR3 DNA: TGTGCCATCAGTGCGAAGGCAGGGCTGGGCTACACCTTC. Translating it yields CAISAKAGLGYTF.

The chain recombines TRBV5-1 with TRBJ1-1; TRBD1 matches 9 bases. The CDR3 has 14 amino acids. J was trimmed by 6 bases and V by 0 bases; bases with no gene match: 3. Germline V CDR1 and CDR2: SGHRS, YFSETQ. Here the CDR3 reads CASSLEGQGAEAFF. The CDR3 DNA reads TGCGCCAGCAGCTTGGAGGGACAGGGTGCTGAAGCTTTCTTT.

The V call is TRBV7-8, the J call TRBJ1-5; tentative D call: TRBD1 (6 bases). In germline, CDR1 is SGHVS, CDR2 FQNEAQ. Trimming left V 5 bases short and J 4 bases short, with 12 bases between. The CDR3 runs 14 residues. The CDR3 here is CASSPNRVNQPQHF. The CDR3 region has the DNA TGTGCCAGCAGCCCTAACAGGGTGAATCAGCCCCAGCATTTT.

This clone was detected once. The CDR3: CAIDGGQGYGYTF. CDR3 in DNA: TGTGCCATCGACGGGGGGCAAGGCTATGGCTACACCTTC. The J gene is TRBJ1-2, the V gene TRBV2, with TRBD1 as a possible D gene (6 bases). The germline CDR1 and CDR2 sequences are SNHLY and FYNNEI. V was cut by 10 bases and J by 4 bases, with 16 bases left in between. CDR3 length: 13 residues. The variable domain in full, with the rest retrieved from reference TRBV2 and TRBJ1-2, is EPEVTQTPSHQVTQMGQEVILRCVPISNHLYFYWYRQILGQKVEFLVSFYNNEISEKSEIFDDQFSVERPDGSNFTLKIRSTKLEDSAMYFCAIDGGQGYGYTFGSGTRLTVV.

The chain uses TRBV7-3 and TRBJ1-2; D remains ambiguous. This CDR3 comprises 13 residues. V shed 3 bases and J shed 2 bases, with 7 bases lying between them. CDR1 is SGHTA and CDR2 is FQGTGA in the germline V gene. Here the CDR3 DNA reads TGTGCCAGCAGCTTCCCTGGAAACTATGGCTACACCTTC. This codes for CASSFPGNYGYTF.

For the CDR3, the DNA is TGCGCCAGCAGCCCCATGACAGGGGCCTATGGCTACACCTTC. Amino acids: CASSPMTGAYGYTF. The chain has TRBV5-1 and TRBJ1-2; 8 positions match TRBD1. Germline V gives CDR1 SGHRS, CDR2 YFSETQ. Unmatched junction bases numbered 6, after V lost 4 bases and J lost 4 bases. The length of the CDR3 is 14 residues.

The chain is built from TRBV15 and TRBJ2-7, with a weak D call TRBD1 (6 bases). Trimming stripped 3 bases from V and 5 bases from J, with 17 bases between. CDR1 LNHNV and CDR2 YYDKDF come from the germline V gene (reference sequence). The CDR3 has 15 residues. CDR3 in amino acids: CATSSDRLTSHEQYF. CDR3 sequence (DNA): TGTGCCACCAGCAGCGACAGGCTAACTTCTCACGAGCAGTACTTC.

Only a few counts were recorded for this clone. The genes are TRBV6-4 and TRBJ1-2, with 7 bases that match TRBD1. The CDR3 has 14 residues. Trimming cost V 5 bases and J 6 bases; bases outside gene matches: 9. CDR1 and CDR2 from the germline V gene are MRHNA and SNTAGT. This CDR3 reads CASSPGQTGHGYTF. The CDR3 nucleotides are TGTGCCAGCAGTCCGGGGCAGACAGGGCATGGCTACACCTTC.

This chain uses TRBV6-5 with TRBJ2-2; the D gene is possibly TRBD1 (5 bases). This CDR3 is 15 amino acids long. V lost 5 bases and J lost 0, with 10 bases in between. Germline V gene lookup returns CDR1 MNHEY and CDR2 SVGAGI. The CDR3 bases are TGTGCCAGCAGTCTCACGACAGCGAACACCGGGGAGCTGTTTTTT. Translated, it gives CASSLTTANTGELFF.

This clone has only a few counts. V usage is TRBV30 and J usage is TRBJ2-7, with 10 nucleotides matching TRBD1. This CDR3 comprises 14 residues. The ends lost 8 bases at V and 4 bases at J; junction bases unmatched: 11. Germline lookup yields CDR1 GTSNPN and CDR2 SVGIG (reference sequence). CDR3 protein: CAVNSGTGEYEQYF. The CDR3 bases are TGTGCCGTCAACTCCGGGACAGGGGAATACGAGCAGTACTTC.

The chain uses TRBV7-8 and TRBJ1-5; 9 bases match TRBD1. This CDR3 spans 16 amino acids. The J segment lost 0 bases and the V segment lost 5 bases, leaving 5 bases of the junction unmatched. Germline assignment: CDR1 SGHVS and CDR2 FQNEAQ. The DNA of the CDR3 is TGTGCCAGCAGCCTAGGGACAGGGAATAGCAATCAGCCCCAGCATTTT. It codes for CASSLGTGNSNQPQHF.

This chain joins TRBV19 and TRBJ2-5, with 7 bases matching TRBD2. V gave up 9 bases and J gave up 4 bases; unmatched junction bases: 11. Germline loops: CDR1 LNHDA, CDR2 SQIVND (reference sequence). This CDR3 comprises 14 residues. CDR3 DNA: TGTGCCAGCACCGACGGGAGGCCAGCAGAGACCCAGTACTTC. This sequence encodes CASTDGRPAETQYF.

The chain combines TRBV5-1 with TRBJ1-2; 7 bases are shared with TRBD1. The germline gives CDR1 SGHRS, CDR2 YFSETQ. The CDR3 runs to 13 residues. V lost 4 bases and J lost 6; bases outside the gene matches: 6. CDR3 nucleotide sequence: TGCGCCAGCAGCCCTTGGGACAGCCATGGCTACACCTTC. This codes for CASSPWDSHGYTF.

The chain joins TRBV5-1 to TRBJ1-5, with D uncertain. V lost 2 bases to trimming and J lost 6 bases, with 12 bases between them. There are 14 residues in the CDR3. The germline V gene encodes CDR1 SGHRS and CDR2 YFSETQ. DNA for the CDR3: TGCGCCAGCAGCTTAGAAGGCATAGGTCAGCCCCAGCATTTT. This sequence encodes CASSLEGIGQPQHF.

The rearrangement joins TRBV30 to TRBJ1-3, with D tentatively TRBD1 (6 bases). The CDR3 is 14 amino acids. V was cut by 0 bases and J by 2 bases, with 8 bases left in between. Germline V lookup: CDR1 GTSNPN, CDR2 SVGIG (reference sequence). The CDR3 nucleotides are TGTGCCTGGAGTGTAAGGGGGACTGGAAACACCATATATTTT. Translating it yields CAWSVRGTGNTIYF.

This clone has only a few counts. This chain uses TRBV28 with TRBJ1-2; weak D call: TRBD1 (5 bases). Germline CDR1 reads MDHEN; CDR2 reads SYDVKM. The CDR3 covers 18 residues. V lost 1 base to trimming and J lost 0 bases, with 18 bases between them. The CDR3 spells CASSLLGGNGPANYGYTF. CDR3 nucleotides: TGTGCCAGCAGTTTATTGGGGGGTAATGGCCCTGCTAACTATGGCTACACCTTC.

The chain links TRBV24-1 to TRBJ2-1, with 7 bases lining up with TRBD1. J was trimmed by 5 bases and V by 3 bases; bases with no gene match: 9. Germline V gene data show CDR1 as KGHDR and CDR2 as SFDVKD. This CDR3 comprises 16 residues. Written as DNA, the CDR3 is TGTGCCACCAGTGATACCACGACCGGGACAGACAATGAGCAGTTCTTC. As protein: CATSDTTTGTDNEQFF.

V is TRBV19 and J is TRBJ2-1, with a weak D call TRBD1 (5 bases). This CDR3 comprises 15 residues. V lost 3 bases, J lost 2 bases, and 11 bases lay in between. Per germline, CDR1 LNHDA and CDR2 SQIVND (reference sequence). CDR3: CASSIARQTYNEQFF. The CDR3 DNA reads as TGTGCCAGTAGTATTGCCCGACAGACCTACAATGAGCAGTTCTTC.

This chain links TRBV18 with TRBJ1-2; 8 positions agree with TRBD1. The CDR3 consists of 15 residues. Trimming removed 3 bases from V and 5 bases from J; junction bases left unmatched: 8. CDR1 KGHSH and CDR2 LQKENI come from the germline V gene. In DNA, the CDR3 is TGTGCCAGCTCACCCGACACAGGGGGGGATTATGGCTACACCTTC. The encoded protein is CASSPDTGGDYGYTF.

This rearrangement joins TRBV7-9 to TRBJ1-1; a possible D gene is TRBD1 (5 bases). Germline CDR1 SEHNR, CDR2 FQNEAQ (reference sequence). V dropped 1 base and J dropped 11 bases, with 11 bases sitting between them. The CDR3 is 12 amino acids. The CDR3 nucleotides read TGTGCCAGCAGCTTAGTAAGGGGTTGGGCTTTCTTT. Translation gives CASSLVRGWAFF.